What follows are 21 T cell receptor beta chains derived from one specimen sequenced in a study of blood T cell repertoires in COVID-19. Assay used: immunoSEQ multiplex PCR; TCRdb lists only in-frame clones, some missing. The sample contains roughly 180,000 clones, roughly 88% of which appear only once. What was sequenced was peripheral blood. Every receptor here comes from a man aged 80 or over with COVID-19, enrolled during active disease.

As concerns this clone: Germline and junction disagree at one end, which may indicate a read error. The rearrangement links TRBV6-6 to TRBJ1-3; a weak D match, TRBD1 (6 bases). The germline CDR1 and CDR2 sequences are MNHNY and SVGAGI (reference sequence). The CDR3 runs to 13 residues. CDR3 nucleotides: TGTGCCAGCAGTTACTCGGGGGGGCAGGGTGGCCTCTTT. It encodes CASSYSGGQGGLF.

With respect to this clone: At the DNA level, this CDR3 is encoded by other sequences in the same sample as well. The chain couples TRBV6-2 or TRBV6-3 to TRBJ1-5, with 7 nucleotides matching TRBD1. CDR3 length equals 14 residues. The V and J ends lost 0 bases and 4 bases, in that order; junction bases with no gene match: 0. Germline V gene lookup returns CDR1 MNHEY and CDR2 SVGEGT. CDR3 DNA: TGTGCCAGCAGTTACTCGACAGGGAATCAGCCCCAGCATTTT. The encoded protein is CASSYSTGNQPQHF.

The J gene is TRBJ1-5, the V gene TRBV7-2; 11 positions match TRBD1. Germline CDR1 and CDR2: SGHTA and FQGNSA. The J segment lost 2 bases and the V segment lost 2 bases, leaving 8 bases of the junction unmatched. This CDR3 is 18 amino acids long. The chain's CDR3 is CASSLSGTGGGRNQPQHF. As DNA, the CDR3 is TGTGCCAGCAGCTTATCCGGGACAGGGGGTGGGCGCAATCAGCCCCAGCATTTT.

The chain carries TRBV18 and TRBJ2-1; 8 bases line up with TRBD1. V lost 5 bases and J lost 5; bases outside the gene matches: 2. Germline V CDR1 and CDR2: KGHSH, LQKENI. This CDR3 has 13 residues. The CDR3 loop reads CASSGQGNNEQFF. The CDR3 DNA sequence: TGTGCCAGCTCAGGACAGGGAAACAATGAGCAGTTCTTC.

This chain joins TRBV5-1 and TRBJ2-2, with TRBD1 as a possible D gene (5 bases). The germline CDR1 and CDR2 sequences are SGHRS and YFSETQ. The CDR3 is 15 amino acids. V shed 4 bases and J shed 1 base, with 11 bases lying between them. CDR3 sequence: CASSPDRKNTGELFF. CDR3 nucleotides: TGCGCCAGCAGCCCTGACAGAAAGAACACCGGGGAGCTGTTTTTT.

The V and J genes are TRBV3-1 (or the pseudogene TRBV3-2) and TRBJ1-4; maybe TRBD1 (5 bases). V gave up 4 bases and J gave up 0 bases, with 9 bases separating them. The CDR3 consists of 15 residues. The germline gives CDR1 LGHDT, CDR2 YNNKEL (reference sequence). CDR3 sequence (DNA): TGTGCCAGCAGCCCCAAAGGGGCAACTAATGAAAAACTGTTTTTT. It translates to CASSPKGATNEKLFF.

In DNA, the CDR3 is TGTGCCAGCAGTTGGATGGGACAGGCTAACAATGAGCAGTTCTTC. Translated, it gives CASSWMGQANNEQFF. The chain is built from TRBV11-1 and TRBJ2-1, with 8 bases that match TRBD1. In germline, CDR1 is SGHAT, CDR2 FQDESV (reference sequence). The CDR3 extends over 15 amino acids. Trimming removed 6 bases from V and 5 bases from J; junction bases left unmatched: 9. The variable domain in full, with the rest retrieved from reference TRBV11-1 and TRBJ2-1, is EAEVAQSPRYKITEKSQAVAFWCDPISGHATLYWYRQILGQGPELLVQFQDESVVDDSQLPKDRFSAERLKGVDSTLKIQPAELGDSAMYLCASSWMGQANNEQFFGPGTRLTVL.

The chain uses TRBV2 and TRBJ1-2, with 7 positions matching TRBD1. The germline V gene encodes CDR1 SNHLY and CDR2 FYNNEI. Trimming took 7 bases from V and 0 from J; bases not matched to a gene: 5. This CDR3 has 14 residues. For the CDR3, the DNA is TGTGCCAGCAATCGACAGGGAGCTAACTATGGCTACACCTTC. Its translation: CASNRQGANYGYTF.

This clone was observed many times. This chain links TRBV5-5 with TRBJ1-4; D not certain. From germline, CDR1 is SGHKS and CDR2 YYEKEE (reference sequence). This CDR3 is 13 amino acids long. The germline V and J ends were trimmed by 2 bases and 8 bases, with 10 bases remaining between them. This chain's CDR3 is CASSFLSGEKLFF. The CDR3 DNA sequence: TGTGCCAGCAGCTTCCTTTCGGGAGAAAAACTGTTTTTT.

The gene calls are TRBV24-1 and TRBJ2-5; perhaps TRBD1 as D (6 bases). This CDR3 has 17 amino acids. Germline V lookup: CDR1 KGHDR, CDR2 SFDVKD. Trimming took off 1 base at V and 0 bases at J, with 14 bases between the two ends. CDR3 in amino acids: CATSDFVRGRDQETQYF. CDR3 nucleotide sequence: TGTGCCACCAGTGATTTCGTCAGGGGTCGGGACCAAGAGACCCAGTACTTC.

This chain uses TRBV28 with TRBJ2-3; 9 nucleotides match TRBD2. In germline, CDR1 is MDHEN, CDR2 SYDVKM. Trimming at V came to 3 bases and at J to 6 bases, leaving 7 bases not matched to a gene. The CDR3 sequence is 15 residues long. CDR3 region: CASSFRLAGSDTQYF. DNA of the CDR3: TGTGCCAGCAGTTTTCGTCTAGCGGGGAGTGATACGCAGTATTTT. The full variable domain, rest sourced from reference TRBV28 and TRBJ2-3, is DVKVTQSSRYLVKRTGEKVFLECVQDMDHENMFWYRQDPGLGLRLIYFSYDVKMKEKGDIPEGYSVSREKKERFSLILESASTNQTSMYLCASSFRLAGSDTQYFGPGTRLTVL.

The CDR3 is CASSQVVGQGNTEAFF. The CDR3 region has the DNA TGTGCCAGCAGCCAAGTCGTCGGACAGGGGAACACTGAAGCTTTCTTT. This chain uses TRBV4-2 with TRBJ1-1; TRBD1 matches at 8 bases. V lost 1 base, J lost 1 base, and 5 bases stayed unmatched. The CDR3 covers 16 residues. CDR1 and CDR2 from the germline V gene are LGHNA and YNFKEQ.

The rearrangement joins TRBV9 to TRBJ1-2, with 7 bases fitting TRBD1. The CDR3 length is 16 residues. Trimming removed 0 bases from V and 4 bases from J; junction bases left unmatched: 9. The germline V gene has CDR1 SGDLS and CDR2 YYNGEE. The CDR3 here is CASSVASGGLGYGYTF. The CDR3, as DNA: TGTGCCAGCAGCGTAGCTTCAGGGGGGTTAGGCTATGGCTACACCTTC.

This clone was observed a handful of times. V gene TRBV4-3 combines with J gene TRBJ1-2; the match to TRBD1 covers 7 bases. Germline V CDR1 and CDR2: LGHNA, YSLEER. With V trimmed by 4 bases and J by 4 bases, 6 bases remained unmatched. The CDR3 is 14 residues long. CDR3 region: CASSRGQQAYGYTF. CDR3 nucleotide sequence: TGCGCCAGCAGCCGGGGACAGCAAGCCTATGGCTACACCTTC.

The rearrangement uses TRBV19 and TRBJ2-7; 7 positions match TRBD1. The germline V gene encodes CDR1 LNHDA and CDR2 SQIVND (reference sequence). The CDR3 spans 14 residues. V gave up 4 bases and J gave up 1 base; unmatched junction bases: 4. The CDR3 spells CASSTRTGSYEQYF. CDR3 sequence (DNA): TGTGCCAGTAGTACCCGGACAGGATCCTACGAGCAGTACTTC.

The J gene is TRBJ1-5, the V gene TRBV7-8; D is uncertain. Germline CDR1 is SGHVS and CDR2 is FQNEAQ. Between the trimmed V and J ends, which lost 5 bases and 2 bases, there was a span of 10 bases. The CDR3 is 14 amino acids. CDR3 sequence (DNA): TGTGCCAGCAGCCTAGGACGGGGCAATCAGCCCCAGCATTTT. The encoded protein is CASSLGRGNQPQHF.

This rearrangement joins TRBV27 to TRBJ1-1; weak D call: TRBD1 (5 bases). Germline V lookup: CDR1 MNHEY, CDR2 SMNVEV (reference sequence). The CDR3 is made up of 16 amino acids. V was clipped by 6 bases and J by 0 bases, with 17 bases between them. CDR3 residues: CASSLGQGAVNTEAFF. DNA for the CDR3: TGTGCCAGCAGCCTGGGGCAGGGTGCCGTGAACACTGAAGCTTTCTTT.

In its sample, this clone was seen a few times. An end of the junction does not agree with germline; a read error may underlie this. This chain joins TRBV7-8 and TRBJ1-1, with D possibly matching TRBD1 (6 bases). The germline V gene encodes CDR1 SGHVS and CDR2 FQNEAQ. The CDR3 sequence is 11 residues long. The DNA for the CDR3 is TGTGCCAGCAGCTGGGACACCGAAGCTTTCTTT. As protein: CASSWDTEAFF.

The rearrangement uses TRBV18 and TRBJ2-2; unclear D gene. V lost 2 bases and J lost 3, with 10 bases in between. This CDR3 is 15 amino acids long. Germline-derived CDR1 and CDR2 are KGHSH and LQKENI. The CDR3 reads CASSPMVEDTGELFF. DNA of the CDR3: TGTGCCAGCTCACCAATGGTAGAGGACACCGGGGAGCTGTTTTTT. Full variable domain (remainder filled in from reference TRBV18 and TRBJ2-2): NAGVMQNPRHLVRRRGQEARLRCSPMKGHSHVYWYRQLPEEGLKFMVYLQKENIIDESGMPKERFSAEFPKEGPSILRIQQVVRGDSAAYFCASSPMVEDTGELFFGEGSRLTVL.

The V call is TRBV3-1 (or the pseudogene TRBV3-2), the J call TRBJ1-4; TRBD1 might be the D (6 bases). CDR3 length: 16 residues. The germline V gene encodes CDR1 LGHDT and CDR2 YNNKEL (reference sequence). Deletions cut 2 bases from V and 0 bases from J, with 10 bases between. The chain's CDR3 is CASSQLDRATNEKLFF. The DNA of the CDR3 is TGTGCCAGCAGCCAATTGGACAGAGCAACTAATGAAAAACTGTTTTTT.

The chain combines TRBV28 with TRBJ2-5; D perhaps matches TRBD2 (6 bases). The CDR3 runs to 14 residues. Germline loops: CDR1 MDHEN, CDR2 SYDVKM. Trimming took off 5 bases at V and 5 bases at J, with 15 bases between the two ends. Written as DNA, the CDR3 is TGTGCCAGCAGTCCTGGGGGACGGGAGGAGACCCAGTACTTC. This sequence encodes CASSPGGREETQYF.